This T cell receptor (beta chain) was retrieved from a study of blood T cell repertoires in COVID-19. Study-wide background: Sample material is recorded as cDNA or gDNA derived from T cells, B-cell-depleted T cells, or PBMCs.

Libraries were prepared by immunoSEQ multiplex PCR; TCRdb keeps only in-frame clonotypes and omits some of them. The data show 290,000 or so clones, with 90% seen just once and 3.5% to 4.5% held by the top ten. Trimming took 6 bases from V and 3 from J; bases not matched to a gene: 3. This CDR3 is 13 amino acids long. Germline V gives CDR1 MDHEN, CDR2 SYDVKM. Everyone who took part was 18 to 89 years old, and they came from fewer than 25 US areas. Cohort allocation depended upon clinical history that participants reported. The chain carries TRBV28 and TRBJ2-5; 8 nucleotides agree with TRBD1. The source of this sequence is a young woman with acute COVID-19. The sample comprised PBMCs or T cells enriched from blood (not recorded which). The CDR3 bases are TGTGCCAGCAGACCAGGGGGCGAAGAGACCCAGTACTTC. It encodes CASRPGGEETQYF.